These 10 T cell receptor beta chains share one sample of origin, sequenced in a study of cytomegalovirus exposure and HLA in healthy donors. Primers: 60 Vbeta forward and 13 Jbeta reverse. This table comes from immunoSEQ multiplex PCR, and its TCRdb copy is limited to in-frame clones, with some not included. Here the sample spans 150,000 to 200,000 clones, about 72% being singletons. The material sequenced was PBMCs. These receptors were collected from a human donor in good health.

V gene TRBV9 combines with J gene TRBJ1-1; D is perhaps TRBD1 (5 bases). The V and J ends lost 0 bases and 10 bases respectively, with 19 bases between them. This CDR3 contains 15 residues. Germline values: CDR1 SGDLS, CDR2 YYNGEE. CDR3 amino acids: CASSVATGGFGGAFF. Written as DNA, the CDR3 is TGTGCCAGCAGCGTAGCTACAGGAGGGTTTGGGGGAGCTTTCTTT.

V is TRBV9 and J is TRBJ1-2, with 9 bases aligning to TRBD1. From germline, CDR1 is SGDLS and CDR2 YYNGEE. V lost 3 bases, J lost 4 bases, and 7 bases stayed unmatched. There are 15 residues in the CDR3. The CDR3 region is CASSGNRGQLYGYTF. CDR3 bases: TGTGCCAGCAGCGGTAACAGGGGGCAGCTCTATGGCTACACCTTC.

The J gene is TRBJ2-1, the V gene TRBV29-1; tentatively, D is TRBD2 (5 bases). The CDR3 sequence is 15 residues long. V was clipped by 6 bases and J by 5 bases, with 20 bases between them. Germline loops: CDR1 SQVTM, CDR2 ANQGSEA. As DNA, the CDR3 is TGCAGCGTATTGAGGGCAAGGTACCCCGACAATGAGCAGTTCTTC. It yields the protein CSVLRARYPDNEQFF.

This clone appeared once. V usage is TRBV6-5 and J usage is TRBJ1-1; D is ambiguous. V was trimmed by 0 bases and J by 1 base, leaving 9 bases between them. Germline CDR1 reads MNHEY; CDR2 reads SVGAGI. This CDR3 region has 15 residues. CDR3 amino acids: CASSYSSGGNTEAFF. DNA of the CDR3: TGTGCCAGCAGTTACTCGTCAGGAGGGAACACTGAAGCTTTCTTT.

The chain employs TRBV9 and TRBJ2-6, with 11 bases identical to TRBD1. The V and J ends lost 2 bases and 3 bases, in that order; junction bases with no gene match: 7. Germline loops: CDR1 SGDLS, CDR2 YYNGEE. The CDR3 loop spans 18 amino acids. The CDR3: CASSVKDRGLYGANVLTF. The CDR3 coding sequence is TGTGCCAGCAGCGTTAAGGACAGGGGGCTTTATGGGGCCAACGTCCTGACTTTC.

This chain uses TRBV6-5 with TRBJ2-3; no reliable D call. Germline V gene sequence: CDR1 MNHEY, CDR2 SVGAGI. With 5 bases removed from V and 7 bases from J, the gap between germline ends came to 7 bases. The CDR3 runs to 11 residues. The CDR3 protein is CASSRQNTQYF. The CDR3 nucleotides read TGTGCCAGCAGTCGACAAAATACGCAGTATTTT.

V is TRBV7-9 and J is TRBJ1-2; maybe TRBD1 (6 bases). CDR1 and CDR2 from the germline V gene are SEHNR and FQNEAQ (reference sequence). The CDR3 consists of 15 residues. Trimming removed 1 base at V and 5 bases at J, with 14 bases between. Written as DNA, the CDR3 is TGTGCCAGCAGCTTAGGACAAAACCAGGGGTATGGCTACACCTTC. Translating it yields CASSLGQNQGYGYTF.

This chain connects TRBV14 to TRBJ2-7; D is possibly TRBD1 (5 bases). V shed 1 base and J shed 3 bases, with 13 bases lying between them. Germline CDR1 is SGHDN and CDR2 is FVKESK. The CDR3 has 15 residues. The CDR3: CASSQAQGRVYEQYF. CDR3 DNA: TGTGCCAGCAGCCAAGCCCAGGGTAGGGTCTACGAGCAGTACTTC. Drawing the rest from reference TRBV14 and TRBJ2-7, the complete variable domain is EAGVTQFPSHSVIEKGQTVTLRCDPISGHDNLYWYRRVMGKEIKFLLHFVKESKQDESGMPNNRFLAERTGGTYSTLKVQPAELEDSGVYFCASSQAQGRVYEQYFGPGTRLTVT.

This clone was observed once. V gene TRBV21-1 combines with J gene TRBJ2-7; TRBD1 is the table's D call and was not checked against the DNA. TRBV21-1 is deemed a pseudogene. The CDR3 has 15 amino acids. CDR3 in DNA: TGTGCCAGCAGCAGACAGACAGGGGCACCTTTCGAGCAGTACTTC. Protein product: CASSRQTGAPFEQYF.

The rearrangement links TRBV7-6 to TRBJ1-5; weak D call: TRBD1 (5 bases). The CDR3 sequence is 13 residues long. Germline CDR1 and CDR2: SGHVS and FNYEAQ. The CDR3 spells CATGEPGNQPQHF. DNA for the CDR3: TGTGCGACGGGGGAACCGGGCAATCAGCCCCAGCATTTT.